The clone carrying this T cell receptor (beta chain) has at least ten counts. Its antigen is unidentified. The sample belongs to a study of early T cells in non-severe SARS-CoV-2 infection. Study in general: The input, bulk RNA from unsorted whole blood, was sequenced, and chains were unpaired. Points from the study as a whole: The VDJdb matching leaned toward anti-spike CD8 responses and overlooked private and CD4 specificities.

TCRdb itself ran the 5' RACE reads through MiXCR, one entry per CDR3 protein. The data contain about 54,000 distinct CDR3 sequences, approximately 6.3% of them seen just once; the ten biggest clones take up approximately 5.5%. Germline CDR1 and CDR2: DFQATT and SNEGSKA (reference sequence). The J segment lost 11 bases and the V segment lost 0 bases, leaving 6 bases of the junction unmatched. The CDR3 totals 14 residues. The sequencing here drew on whole blood, taken at baseline. This clonotype was obtained from an adult who was a healthcare worker with PCR-confirmed SARS-CoV-2 infection or an uninfected control (not recorded which). The chain uses TRBV20-1 and TRBJ2-3; the match to TRBD2 covers 12 bases. CDR3 region: CSARDRLAGGLQYF. In DNA form, the CDR3 reads TGCAGTGCTAGAGATCGGCTAGCGGGGGGGTTGCAGTATTTT.